This T cell receptor (beta chain) was recovered during a study of blood T cell repertoires in COVID-19. Method: immunoSEQ multiplex PCR; TCRdb's copy keeps in-frame clones and lacks some. The sample holds 200,000 to 250,000 clones, around 82% seen once. Germline CDR1 reads SGDLS; CDR2 reads YYNGEE. V was trimmed by 4 bases and J by 5 bases, leaving 15 bases between them. The CDR3 loop spans 14 amino acids. This chain connects TRBV9 to TRBJ1-1; D call uncertain. Sequenced input: PBMCs or T cells enriched from blood (not recorded which). This TCR came from a woman aged 45-60 years who had been exposed to COVID-19. CDR3 bases: TGTGCCAGCAGCTCGGTGGGGAGTCGGACTGAAGCTTTCTTT. Translation: CASSSVGSRTEAFF.